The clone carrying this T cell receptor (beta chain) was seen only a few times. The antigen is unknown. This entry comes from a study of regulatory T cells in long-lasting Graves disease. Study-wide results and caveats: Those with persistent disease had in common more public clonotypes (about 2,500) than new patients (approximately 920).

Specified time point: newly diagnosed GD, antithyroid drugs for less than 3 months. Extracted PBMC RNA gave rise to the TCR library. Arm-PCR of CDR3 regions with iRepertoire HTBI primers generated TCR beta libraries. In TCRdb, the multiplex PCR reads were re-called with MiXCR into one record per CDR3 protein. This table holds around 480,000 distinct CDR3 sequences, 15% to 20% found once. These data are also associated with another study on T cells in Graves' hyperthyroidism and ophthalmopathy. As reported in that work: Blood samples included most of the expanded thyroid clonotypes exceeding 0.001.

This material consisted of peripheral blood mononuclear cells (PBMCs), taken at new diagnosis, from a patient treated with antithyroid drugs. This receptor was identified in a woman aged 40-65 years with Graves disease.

CDR3 in DNA: TGTGCCAGCAGCCAAGGGCAGAGCCCCAAGACCCAGTACTTC. Translation gives CASSQGQSPKTQYF. The chain uses TRBV3-1 and TRBJ2-3; no definite D call. The J call is uncertain, as TRBJ2-5 better fits the DNA end. The CDR3 has 14 residues. Germline CDR1 is LGHDT and CDR2 is YNNKEL (reference sequence).